This T cell receptor (beta chain) was captured in a study of CD8+CD57+ T cells in acquired aplastic anemia (dated by TCRdb to 2016 to 2019). About the investigation overall: On average, sorted CD4+ and CD8+ cells yielded 3.2 ug of extracted DNA, with a range of roughly 0.18 to 30 ug. Healthy donor samples averaged approximately 10 million reads for CD4+ and fewer than 12 million for CD8+ cells.

Turning to this clonotype: Which antigen it targets is not known. Base qualities were left out, and no much larger clone turns up one base away.

In this study, sorted CD4+ and CD8+ T cells from the blood of healthy subjects and of severe aplastic anemia patients had their TCR repertoires deep-sequenced. Ficoll-Paque density gradient centrifugation was used to isolate peripheral blood mononuclear cells. Before DNA was extracted, CD4+ and CD8+ T cells were sorted using either FACS or magnetic beads. What the authors observed across the whole study: No significant difference in CD8+ Simpson's diversity was found between patients and healthy controls (P=0.060). Fewer than 35 CD8+ CDR3 sequences were found to be shared between patients and controls, but these sequences appeared to be highly expressed in patients and within the immunodominant clones of the patients.

Profiling of TCR beta VDJ combinations and CDR3 sequences used genomic DNA as the template. An Illumina HiSeq 2000 was used for TCR repertoire sequencing. Turning to the authors' computational methods: TRBV/TRBJ rearrangement plots, CDR3 size and DJ length profiles, and Simpson's diversity index were used to assess repertoires. The most abundant DNA sequence in the deep sequencing data was taken as the immunodominant clone. CDR3 amino acid sequences were checked for sharing between subjects and were compared against published repertoires and the VDJdb database. The public reads were quality trimmed at Q25 with fastp and then assembled into clones with MiXCR by TCRdb, keeping productive beta chains. Every distinct CDR3 protein forms one entry, paired with its most common genes and DNA. The V and J calls and clone size come from TCRdb's table, not from the authors' own analysis. This sample is represented by about 160,000 distinct CDR3 sequences; approximately 43% of them were singletons. Of the sample, 0.8% to 1.1% is held by the ten largest clones.

According to the germline V gene (reference sequence), CDR1 reads SEHNR and CDR2 reads FQNEAQ. The CDR3 goes from the cysteine to the phenylalanine over 14 residues. The sequence is cut down to CDR3 DNA, 42 bases in frame from base 1. V is trimmed back by 3 bases and J by 4 bases, and the junction contains 4 bases that no gene match accounts for. The origin of this receptor is a human donor in good health. Recombination linked TRBV7-9 to TRBJ2-7; TRBD2 agrees with 9 junctional bases. The sample taken for sequencing was sorted CD4+, CD8+, or CD8+CD57+ T cells (not recorded which) from PBMCs. The sequenced DNA is TGTGCCAGCAGCTTTAGCGGGAGTTTTTACGAGCAGTACTTC. This sequence encodes CASSFSGSFYEQYF.